A selection of T cell receptor beta chains follows, all from one sample in a study of regulatory T cells in long-lasting Graves disease. From the multiplex PCR reads, TCRdb called clonotypes with MiXCR, one entry per CDR3 protein. The sample lists about 470,000 distinct CDR3 sequences; about 22% were seen once. Sequencing used peripheral blood mononuclear cells (PBMCs), obtained when the disease was refractory, from a patient treated with antithyroid drugs. These receptors originate from a female donor with Graves disease. The CDR3 runs from the conserved cysteine through the conserved F or W. Fields, in order: D gene, V gene, J gene, clone size, CDR3 protein, CDR3 DNA. The D gene is left open where the match is weak. Rows give clone size only sometimes, using once, few, many, or a class for an expanded clone.

TRBD2,TRBV5-1,TRBJ2-1,few,CASSSTAGGPPYNEQFF,TGCGCCAGCAGCTCGACGGCGGGAGGCCCTCCCTACAATGAGCAGTTCTTC
NA,TRBV7-2,TRBJ1-5,NA,CASSLFPGSNQPQHF,TGTGCCAGCAGCTTATTCCCAGGGAGCAATCAGCCCCAGCATTTT
NA,TRBV6-5,TRBJ1-1,many,CASSYSGTYTEAFF,TGTGCCAGCAGTTACTCTGGCACCTACACTGAAGCTTTCTTT
TRBD1,TRBV29-1,TRBJ2-7,NA,CSVESQDRVNEQYF,TGCAGCGTTGAGAGCCAGGACAGGGTAAACGAGCAGTACTTC
NA,TRBV4-1,TRBJ1-2,NA,CASSQVQGNYGYTF,TGCGCCAGCAGCCAAGTTCAGGGGAACTATGGCTACACCTTC
NA,TRBV20-1,TRBJ1-1,many,CSASRDTEAFF,TGCAGTGCTAGCCGGGACACTGAAGCTTTCTTT
NA,TRBV28,TRBJ1-1,many,CASINGAEAFF,TGTGCCAGCATAAACGGCGCTGAAGCTTTCTTT
TRBD2,TRBV28,TRBJ2-7,many,CASISTSGPYEQYF,TGTGCCAGCATCTCTACTAGCGGCCCCTACGAGCAGTACTTC
NA,TRBV5-4,TRBJ1-5,NA,CASSLGENQPQHF,TGTGCCAGCAGCTTGGGAGAGAATCAGCCCCAGCATTTT
NA,TRBV28,TRBJ1-5,NA,CASTFLGVGHQPQHF,TGTGCCAGCACATTCCTGGGTGTGGGACATCAGCCCCAGCATTTT
NA,TRBV28,TRBJ1-2,many,CASSYRGGVYGYTF,TGTGCCAGCAGTTACCGGGGGGGGGTCTATGGCTACACCTTC
NA,TRBV11-3,TRBJ2-7,many,CASSSGLGSYEQYF,TGTGCCAGCAGCTCTGGGCTTGGGTCCTACGAGCAGTACTTC
TRBD2,TRBV24-1,TRBJ2-2,NA,CATGSGSPFDGELFF,TGTGCCACCGGTAGCGGGAGTCCGTTCGACGGGGAGCTGTTTTTT
NA,TRBV28,TRBJ2-5,many,CASTKTSQETQYF,TGTGCCAGCACCAAGACCTCCCAAGAGACCCAGTACTTC
TRBD2,TRBV5-8,TRBJ2-5,NA,CASSLGWEGPQETQYF,TGTGCCAGCAGCTTGGGGTGGGAGGGGCCCCAAGAGACCCAGTACTTC
NA,TRBV28,TRBJ2-6,many,CASSVPDGNSGANVLTF,TGTGCCAGCTCCGTACCGGACGGAAACTCTGGGGCCAACGTCCTGACTTTC
TRBD1,TRBV9,TRBJ1-6,few,CASGQAHSPLHF,TGTGCCAGTGGACAGGCCCATTCACCCCTCCACTTT
TRBD1,TRBV7-2,TRBJ1-6,NA,CASSLMGQGTNSPPHF,TGTGCCAGCAGCCTTATGGGACAGGGGACTAATTCACCCCCCCACTTT
NA,TRBV12-5,TRBJ1-5,many,CASGSSLPDQPQHF,TGTGCTAGTGGTTCGTCCTTGCCGGATCAGCCCCAGCATTTT
NA,TRBV12-3/TRBV12-4,TRBJ1-4,many,CASTVQRDITLMRNEKLFF,TGTGCCAGCACGGTCCAACGGGACATCACACTGATGAGGAATGAAAAACTGTTTTTT
NA,TRBV4-1,TRBJ1-2,NA,CASSQDERLAYGYTF,TGCGCCAGCAGCCAAGATGAACGGTTAGCCTATGGCTACACCTTC
NA,TRBV14,TRBJ2-7,NA,CASSQDYRRMQYF,TGTGCCAGCAGCCAAGATTATCGTCGGATGCAGTACTTC
NA,TRBV20-1,TRBJ2-2,NA,CSAVSARVLGKNTGELFF,TGCAGTGCGGTCAGTGCTAGAGTGCTGGGGAAGAACACCGGGGAGCTGTTTTTT
NA,TRBV20-1,TRBJ2-7,NA,CSASIVSEQYF,TGCAGTGCTAGTATAGTATCCGAGCAGTACTTC
NA,TRBV15,TRBJ2-7,NA,CATSGSYVGAYEQYF,TGTGCCACCAGCGGATCATATGTGGGAGCCTACGAGCAGTACTTC
NA,TRBV24-1,TRBJ1-1,NA,CATSDSGGTEAFF,TGTGCCACCAGTGATTCTGGGGGGACTGAAGCTTTCTTT
NA,TRBV20-1,TRBJ2-5,many,CSASSPQGRQETQYF,TGCAGTGCTAGCTCTCCCCAGGGGCGGCAAGAGACCCAGTACTTC
TRBD1,TRBV3-1,TRBJ1-2,few,CASSQQGAQDYGYTF,TGTGCCAGCAGCCAGCAGGGGGCGCAGGACTATGGCTACACCTTC
TRBD2,TRBV20-1,TRBJ2-1,once,CSARALAASSYNEQFF,TGCAGTGCTAGAGCCCTAGCGGCCTCATCCTACAATGAGCAGTTCTTC
TRBD1,TRBV2,TRBJ1-4,NA,CASSPGTGGREKLFF,TGTGCCAGCAGTCCCGGGACAGGGGGCCGTGAAAAACTGTTTTTT
TRBD1,TRBV6-2/TRBV6-3,TRBJ2-5,NA,CASSYWTGGETQYF,TGTGCCAGCAGTTACTGGACAGGGGGAGAGACCCAGTACTTC
NA,TRBV27,TRBJ2-7,NA,CASNQRGTNEQYF,TGTGCCAGCAACCAGCGAGGGACAAACGAGCAGTACTTC
NA,TRBV29-1,TRBJ1-1,NA,CSGRGQWNTEAFF,TGCAGCGGACGAGGACAGTGGAACACTGAAGCTTTCTTT
TRBD1,TRBV10-3,TRBJ2-1,NA,CALGTGGWNEQFF,TGTGCCCTGGGGACAGGGGGCTGGAATGAGCAGTTCTTC
NA,TRBV6-2/TRBV6-3,TRBJ1-5,many,CASSYSAGSNQPQHF,TGTGCCAGCAGTTACTCAGCGGGAAGCAATCAGCCCCAGCATTTT
NA,TRBV28,TRBJ1-2,many,CASSLTRNYGYTF,TGTGCCAGCAGTTTGACCCGGAACTATGGCTACACCTTC
NA,TRBV28,TRBJ2-5,NA,CAGSFRETQYF,TGTGCCGGCAGTTTTCGCGAGACCCAGTACTTC
NA,TRBV5-5,TRBJ2-7,NA,CASSLGYASYEQYF,TGTGCCAGCAGCTTGGGATATGCTAGCTACGAGCAGTACTTC
TRBD2,TRBV11-3,TRBJ2-4,few,CASSLGLAGGPGGNIQYF,TGTGCCAGCAGCTTAGGACTAGCGGGAGGGCCGGGGGGAAACATTCAGTACTTC
TRBD1,TRBV18,TRBJ1-4,few,CASSPPGQGNEKLFF,TGTGCCAGCTCACCACCGGGACAGGGGAATGAAAAACTGTTTTTT
TRBD1,TRBV20-1,TRBJ2-7,NA,CSANHRGRYEQYF,TGCAGTGCTAACCACAGGGGCAGGTACGAGCAGTACTTC
TRBD2,TRBV12-3/TRBV12-4,TRBJ2-1,NA,CASTRTSDNEQFF,TGTGCCAGCACCAGGACTAGCGACAATGAGCAGTTCTTC
TRBD2,TRBV9,TRBJ2-1,few,CASSAPGLAGHEQFF,TGTGCCAGCAGCGCTCCGGGACTAGCGGGACATGAGCAGTTCTTC
NA,TRBV29-1,TRBJ2-7,NA,CSVEGGLSEGEQYF,TGCAGCGTTGAAGGGGGCCTATCGGAAGGCGAGCAGTACTTC
NA,TRBV29-1,TRBJ1-2,NA,CSATTEASTF,TGCAGCGCCACGACAGAAGCGTCCACCTTC
NA,TRBV7-7,TRBJ2-2,once,CASSFVGSGELFF,TGTGCTAGCAGCTTCGTAGGGTCCGGGGAGCTGTTTTTT
NA,TRBV18,TRBJ2-5,NA,CASSSRRNRQTQYF,TGTGCCAGCTCCTCTCGGAGGAATAGGCAGACCCAGTACTTC
NA,TRBV6-5,TRBJ1-1,few,CASSYSIRTNTEAFF,TGTGCCAGCAGTTACTCGATACGGACGAACACTGAAGCTTTCTTT
NA,TRBV24-1,TRBJ2-3,NA,CATSDRPWRARKEGDTQYF,TGTGCCACCAGTGACCGGCCTTGGCGAGCGCGAAAAGAGGGAGATACGCAGTATTTT
NA,TRBV6-1,TRBJ2-7,many,CASSEGAEAGEQYF,TGTGCCAGCAGTGAAGGGGCAGAGGCCGGCGAGCAGTACTTC
NA,TRBV7-2,TRBJ2-5,few,CASSPRVKETQYF,TGTGCCAGCAGCCCCAGGGTGAAAGAGACCCAGTACTTC
TRBD1,TRBV6-1,TRBJ1-1,many,CASSQPGGKNTEAFF,TGTGCCAGCAGTCAACCAGGGGGCAAGAACACTGAAGCTTTCTTT